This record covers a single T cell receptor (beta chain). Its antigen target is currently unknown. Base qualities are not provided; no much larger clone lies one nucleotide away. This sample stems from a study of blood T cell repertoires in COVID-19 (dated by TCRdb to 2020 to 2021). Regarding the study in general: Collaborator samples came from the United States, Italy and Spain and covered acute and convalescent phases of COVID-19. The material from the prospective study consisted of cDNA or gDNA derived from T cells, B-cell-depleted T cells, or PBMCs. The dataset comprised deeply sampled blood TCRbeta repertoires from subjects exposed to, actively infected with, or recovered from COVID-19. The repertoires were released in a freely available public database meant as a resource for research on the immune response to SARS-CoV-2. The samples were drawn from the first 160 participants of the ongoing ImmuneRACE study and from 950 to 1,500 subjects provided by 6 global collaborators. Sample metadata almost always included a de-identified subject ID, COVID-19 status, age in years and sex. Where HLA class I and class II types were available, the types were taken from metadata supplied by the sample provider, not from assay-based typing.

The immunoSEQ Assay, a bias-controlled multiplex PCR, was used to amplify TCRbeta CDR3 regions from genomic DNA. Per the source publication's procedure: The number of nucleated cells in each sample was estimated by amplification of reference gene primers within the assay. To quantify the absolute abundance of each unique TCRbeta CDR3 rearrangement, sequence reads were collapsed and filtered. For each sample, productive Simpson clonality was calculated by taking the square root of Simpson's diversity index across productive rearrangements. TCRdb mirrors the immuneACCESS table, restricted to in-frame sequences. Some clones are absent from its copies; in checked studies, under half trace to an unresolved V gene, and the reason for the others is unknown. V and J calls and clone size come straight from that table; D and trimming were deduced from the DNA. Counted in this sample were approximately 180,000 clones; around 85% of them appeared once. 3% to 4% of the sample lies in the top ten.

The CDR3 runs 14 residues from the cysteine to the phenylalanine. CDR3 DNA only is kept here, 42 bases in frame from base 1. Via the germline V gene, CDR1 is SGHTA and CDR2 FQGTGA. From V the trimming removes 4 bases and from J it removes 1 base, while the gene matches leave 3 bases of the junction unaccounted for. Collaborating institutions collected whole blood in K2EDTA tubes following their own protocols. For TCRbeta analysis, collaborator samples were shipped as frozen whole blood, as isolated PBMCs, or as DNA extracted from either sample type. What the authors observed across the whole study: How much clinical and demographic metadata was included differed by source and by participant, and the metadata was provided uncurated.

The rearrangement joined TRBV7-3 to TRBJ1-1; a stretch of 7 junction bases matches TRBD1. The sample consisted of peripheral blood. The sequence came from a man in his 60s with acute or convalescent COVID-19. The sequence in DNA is TGTGCCAGCAGCTCCGGGACAGCGAACACTGAAGCTTTCTTT. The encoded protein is CASSSGTANTEAFF.